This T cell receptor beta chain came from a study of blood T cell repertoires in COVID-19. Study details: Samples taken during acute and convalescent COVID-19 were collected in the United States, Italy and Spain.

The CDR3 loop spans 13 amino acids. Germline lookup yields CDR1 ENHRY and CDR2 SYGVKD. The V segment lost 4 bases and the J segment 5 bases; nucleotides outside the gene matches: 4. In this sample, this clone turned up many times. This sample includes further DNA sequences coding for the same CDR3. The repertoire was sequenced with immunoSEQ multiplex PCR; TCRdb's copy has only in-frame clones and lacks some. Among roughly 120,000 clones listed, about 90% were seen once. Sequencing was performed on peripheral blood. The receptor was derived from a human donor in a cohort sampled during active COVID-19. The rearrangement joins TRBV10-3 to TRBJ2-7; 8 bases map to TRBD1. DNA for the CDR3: TGTGCCATCAGTGCCAGGGGGCAAGACGAGCAGTACTTC. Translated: CAISARGQDEQYF.